This TCR beta chain was identified during a study of blood T cell repertoires in COVID-19 (TCRdb year 2020). Background for the entire study: The collaborator samples originated in the United States, Italy and Spain and spanned the acute and convalescent phases of COVID-19. The repertoires were released in a freely available public database intended as a resource for research on the immune response to SARS-CoV-2. A de-identified subject ID, COVID-19 status, age in years and sex were almost always included in the sample metadata. The material from the prospective study consisted of cDNA or gDNA derived from T cells, B-cell-depleted T cells, or PBMCs. Deeply sampled blood TCRbeta repertoires from subjects exposed to, actively infected with, or recovered from COVID-19 were included in the dataset. HLA class I and class II types, where available, came from metadata supplied by the sample provider rather than from assay-based typing. The samples were drawn from the first 160 participants of the ongoing ImmuneRACE study and from over 950 subjects provided by 6 global collaborators.

TCRbeta CDR3 regions were amplified from genomic DNA by means of the immunoSEQ Assay, a bias-controlled multiplex PCR. The study's processing was this. Within the assay, amplification of reference gene primers was used to estimate how many nucleated cells each sample contained. To quantify the absolute abundance of each unique TCRbeta CDR3 rearrangement, sequence reads were collapsed and filtered. For each sample, productive Simpson clonality was calculated by taking the square root of Simpson's diversity index across productive rearrangements. TCRdb provides this immuneACCESS table in a form limited to in-frame rearrangements. Some clones are lacking; in checked studies, under half of them reflect an unresolved V gene, and why the rest are absent is not known. D and trimming come from the DNA, and the V and J calls and clone size come from that table. Across this sample there are fewer than 250,000 clones, with about 90% seen only once. The top ten hold 9.5% to 14% of the sample.

As concerns this clone: Its antigen specificity is not known. No much larger clonotype is one base removed from it; base qualities were not supplied.

From cysteine to phenylalanine, the CDR3 is 13 amino acids long. Of the read, only the CDR3 DNA is kept; its 39 bases are in frame from base 1. V lost 3 bases and J lost 3 bases; the stretch between them is 9 bases long. Sequences MDHEN (CDR1) and SYDVKM (CDR2) are obtained from the germline V gene. The investigation overall reported the following: How much clinical and demographic metadata was included differed by source and by participant, and the metadata was provided uncurated.

In the prospective study, participants were 18 to 89 years old, resided in about two dozen geographic areas of the United States, and were enrolled through a virtual design. In the prospective study, participants were assigned to cohorts based on the clinical history participants reported in a screening survey and a study questionnaire. Recovered participants in ImmuneRACE Cohort 3 were defined as having two consecutive negative NP/OP PCR tests, clearance from a healthcare professional, or resolution of symptoms. In the prospective study, whole blood, serum and a nasopharyngeal or oropharyngeal swab were collected from each participant by mobile phlebotomists. Additional blood draws and questionnaires over an approximately two-month period could optionally be provided by prospective study participants. Before DNA extraction, blood samples from the prospective study were shipped at room temperature or frozen.

The rearranged chain carries TRBV28 and TRBJ2-7; perhaps TRBD2 is the D gene, with 6 bases matching. The sequencing sample was made of PBMCs or T cells enriched from blood (not recorded which). The clonotype was recovered from a man younger than 40 who had recovered from COVID-19. This receptor carries the CDR3 CASSFTRDYEQYF. The DNA sequence follows: TGTGCCAGCAGTTTTACGCGGGACTACGAGCAGTACTTC. With the portions outside the CDR3 filled from the reference TRBV28 and TRBJ2-7 genes, the complete variable region becomes DVKVTQSSRYLVKRTGEKVFLECVQDMDHENMFWYRQDPGLGLRLIYFSYDVKMKEKGDIPEGYSVSREKKERFSLILESASTNQTSMYLCASSFTRDYEQYFGPGTRLTVT.